The present T cell receptor (beta chain) was sequenced within a study of graft-versus-host responses after intestinal transplantation. Study details: Isolated intestinal, liver-intestinal, or multivisceral transplants had been given to the recipients. Anti-thymocyte globulin served as induction for all recipients, who then took tacrolimus and steroids for about 3 years. Regarding the study as a whole: When patients had graft-donor T cell macrochimerism, their allografts held high graft-versus-host to host-versus-graft clonal ratios. There were GvH clones found in recipient marrow, and some of them appeared first in ileum or blood.

Germline V gene lookup returns CDR1 LNHNV and CDR2 YYDKDF (reference sequence). The V gene lost 1 base and the J gene lost 3 bases, with 13 bases spanning the gap. This CDR3 contains 15 residues. The assay was immunoSEQ multiplex PCR, and TCRdb's table has in-frame clones only and misses some. The sample lists tens of thousands of clones, about 94% seen once, with around 0.57% in the top ten. Only a few counts were recorded for this clone. No antigen is known for it. The chain links TRBV15 to TRBJ2-7, with D tentatively TRBD1 (7 bases). The clonotype was recovered from a human donor who received an intestinal transplant. This material consisted of unstimulated CD8+ T cells sorted from spleen or lymph node cells, taken before intestinal transplant. In nucleotides, the CDR3 is TGTGCCACCAGCAGAGGGGGGCAGGGGGGCTACGAGCAGTACTTC. It is translated as CATSRGGQGGYEQYF.